Here is one TCR beta chain with its context. Antigen specificity is unknown. The data are from a study of CD8+CD57+ T cells in acquired aplastic anemia. For the study at large: Mean DNA quantity obtained from sorted CD4+ and CD8+ cells was about 3 ug. Overall study results and limits: Controls did not differ significantly from patients in CD8+ Simpson's diversity.

According to the study, genomic DNA was the template for TCR beta VDJ and CDR3 profiling. TCRdb re-called the reads through MiXCR, storing one row per CDR3 protein. The sample lists some 180,000 distinct CDR3 sequences; roughly 50% were seen once. Sequencing involved patients with CD8+CD57+ cell expansion previously shown by flow cytometry. The source is a human donor with aplastic anemia. Sequenced input: sorted CD4+, CD8+, or CD8+CD57+ T cells (not recorded which) from PBMCs.

The CDR3 reads CSARDFAGRYNYGYTF. The CDR3 DNA is TGCAGTGCTAGAGATTTCGCGGGGAGATATAACTATGGCTACACCTTC. The V gene is TRBV20-1, the J gene TRBJ1-2; D remains ambiguous. Trimming took 0 bases from V and 1 from J, leaving 15 bases between them. The germline gives CDR1 DFQATT, CDR2 SNEGSKA (reference sequence). This CDR3 contains 16 residues.